One sample yielded the 29 T cell receptor beta chains listed below, sequenced in a study of shared clonotypes between healthy human individuals. TCRdb keeps only in-frame clones here, not all; method: immunoSEQ multiplex PCR. The sample yields hundreds of thousands of clones, around 90% seen once. Naive CD8 cells lacked CD45RO and underwent positive selection for CCR7, leaving out terminally differentiated effector memory CD45RA+ cells. The sample taken for sequencing was naive CD8+ T cells sorted from blood. The receptors stem from a man aged 25 to 40 in good health.

This clone is a singleton in its sample. The chain links TRBV11-2 to TRBJ2-5; 8 bases agree with TRBD2. The length of the CDR3 is 15 residues. V lost 6 bases to trimming and J lost 0 bases; unmatched junction nucleotides: 6. CDR1 is SGHAT, CDR2 FQNNGV, per germline. The CDR3 DNA sequence: TGTGCCAGCAGGGGCGGGAGGCTCAACCAAGAGACCCAGTACTTC. Its protein is CASRGGRLNQETQYF.

The CDR3 loop is CASSSDFYRGSKGYTF. CDR3 DNA: TGTGCCAGCAGCTCCGACTTTTACAGGGGAAGTAAGGGCTACACCTTC. V gene TRBV5-5 combines with J gene TRBJ1-2; 7 bases are a match to TRBD1. This CDR3 has 16 amino acids. Trimming took 3 bases from V and 8 from J; bases not matched to a gene: 16. Germline values: CDR1 SGHKS, CDR2 YYEKEE (reference sequence).

The table lists this clone with a count of one. J is TRBJ2-7 and V is TRBV5-1; perhaps TRBD1 as D (5 bases). Trimming shortened V by 2 bases and J by 3 bases, and 9 bases separated the two germline ends. From germline, CDR1 is SGHRS and CDR2 YFSETQ. The CDR3 extends over 13 amino acids. The CDR3 loop reads CASSFDRLYEQYF. In nucleotides, the CDR3 is TGCGCCAGCAGCTTCGACAGACTCTACGAGCAGTACTTC.

This chain uses TRBV15 with TRBJ1-4, with D uncertain. Trimming took off 5 bases at V and 8 bases at J, with 9 bases between the two ends. CDR1 is LNHNV and CDR2 is YYDKDF in the germline V gene (reference sequence). The CDR3 is 12 residues long. CDR3 loop: CATSHEQEKLFF. The DNA for the CDR3 is TGTGCCACCAGCCATGAACAGGAAAAACTGTTTTTT.

V usage is TRBV10-1 and J usage is TRBJ2-1, with 10 bases lining up with TRBD2. The V segment lost 5 bases and the J segment 2 bases; nucleotides outside the gene matches: 3. Germline values: CDR1 WNHNN, CDR2 SYGVQD (reference sequence). The length of the CDR3 is 15 residues. This CDR3 is CASSIAGGPYNEQFF. Here the CDR3 DNA reads TGCGCCAGCAGTATAGCGGGAGGTCCCTACAATGAGCAGTTCTTC.

This clone was seen a few times. J is TRBJ2-7 and V is TRBV7-9; TRBD2 might be the D (6 bases). V was pared by 4 bases and J by 1 base, with 11 bases between. The CDR3 contains 14 residues. Per the germline V gene, CDR1 is SEHNR and CDR2 is FQNEAQ (reference sequence). Here the CDR3 DNA reads TGTGCCAGCAGCTCAGCGGGCCGATCCTACGAGCAGTACTTC. This codes for CASSSAGRSYEQYF.

This clone was observed a single time. The chain combines TRBV29-1 with TRBJ1-1, with 8 nucleotides matching TRBD1. After removal of 0 bases from V and 1 base from J, the junction contained 10 bases not matched to a gene. The CDR3 runs to 17 residues. Looked up from germline, CDR1 is SQVTM and CDR2 is ANQGSEA. The CDR3 region has the DNA TGCAGCGTTGAAGATGTCCAGGGGGCTGAGAAGAACACTGAAGCTTTCTTT. It yields the protein CSVEDVQGAEKNTEAFF.

The chain links TRBV10-3 to TRBJ2-6; D gene unclear. V shed 6 bases and J shed 0 bases, with 6 bases lying between them. CDR3 size: 14 residues. Germline V gene lookup returns CDR1 ENHRY and CDR2 SYGVKD. The CDR3 reads CAIRHDSGANVLTF. In DNA form, the CDR3 reads TGTGCCATCAGACACGACTCTGGGGCCAACGTCCTGACTTTC.

This chain joins TRBV30 and TRBJ2-5; D remains ambiguous. V lost 6 bases to trimming and J lost 3 bases, with 17 bases between them. CDR3 length: 14 amino acids. The germline V gene encodes CDR1 GTSNPN and CDR2 SVGIG (reference sequence). The chain's CDR3 is CACTPPGSKETQYF. CDR3 in DNA: TGTGCCTGCACCCCTCCGGGCTCTAAAGAGACCCAGTACTTC.

This chain connects TRBV4-2 to TRBJ2-1; 7 positions match TRBD2. The V gene's germline CDR1 is LGHNA and CDR2 YNFKEQ. J gave up 3 bases and V 1 base, and 9 bases lay outside the gene matches. The CDR3 is made up of 17 amino acids. CDR3 sequence: CASSQGLAPTNYNEQFF. As DNA, the CDR3 is TGTGCCAGCAGCCAAGGACTAGCCCCTACTAACTACAATGAGCAGTTCTTC.

The chain carries TRBV28 and TRBJ2-7; the match to TRBD1 covers 9 bases. CDR3 size: 16 residues. Per the germline V gene, CDR1 is MDHEN and CDR2 is SYDVKM. The trim removed 5 bases at V and 3 bases at J, leaving 11 bases unmatched. The CDR3 nucleotides read TGTGCCAGCAGTGGGGACGGGACAGGGTTAATCTACGAGCAGTACTTC. Its protein product is CASSGDGTGLIYEQYF.

The chain uses TRBV2 and TRBJ1-1; no clear D. The germline V and J ends were trimmed by 8 bases and 5 bases, with 9 bases remaining between them. This CDR3 spans 11 amino acids. Germline loops: CDR1 SNHLY, CDR2 FYNNEI. CDR3 sequence reads: CASPRGTEAFF. Here the CDR3 DNA reads TGTGCCAGCCCACGAGGGACTGAAGCTTTCTTT.

The chain uses TRBV7-8 and TRBJ2-7, with 7 nucleotides matching TRBD1. The CDR3 is 14 residues long. Looked up from germline, CDR1 is SGHVS and CDR2 is FQNEAQ. The trim removed 5 bases at V and 7 bases at J, leaving 11 bases unmatched. The CDR3 sequence is CASSVDRDWVEQYF. The CDR3 bases are TGTGCCAGCAGCGTAGACAGGGATTGGGTGGAGCAGTACTTC.

The V and J genes are TRBV7-8 and TRBJ2-1, with 9 bases fitting TRBD2. Germline CDR1 is SGHVS and CDR2 is FQNEAQ. The CDR3 covers 19 residues. Unmatched junction bases numbered 15, after V lost 6 bases and J lost 0 bases. In DNA form, the CDR3 reads TGTGCCAGCAGACATAAGCTAGCGGGACCAAAACACTCCTACAATGAGCAGTTCTTC. Its protein product is CASRHKLAGPKHSYNEQFF.

This clone has just one count. The rearrangement joins TRBV11-2 to TRBJ2-5, with TRBD1 matching over 7 bases. V dropped 5 bases and J dropped 10; count of bases not matched to a gene: 4. This CDR3 is 11 amino acids long. Germline loops: CDR1 SGHAT, CDR2 FQNNGV. As DNA, the CDR3 is TGTGCCAGCAGCCGACAGGGTCACCAGTACTTC. Its protein is CASSRQGHQYF.

This clone was observed a handful of times. This sequence joins TRBV28 and TRBJ2-2; weak D call: TRBD2 (6 bases). The CDR3 has 14 amino acids. The V end lost 3 bases, the J end lost 4 bases, and 9 bases lay between the germline ends. The germline V gene has CDR1 MDHEN and CDR2 SYDVKM. The CDR3 DNA reads as TGTGCCAGCAGTTTTGTGGGGGGCACCGGGGAGCTGTTTTTT. Protein: CASSFVGGTGELFF.

The chain uses TRBV7-8 and TRBJ1-1; D uncertain. Germline V CDR1 and CDR2: SGHVS, FQNEAQ. This CDR3 spans 13 amino acids. The ends were cut back, 1 base at V and 3 bases at J, with 6 bases in the middle. CDR3 nucleotides: TGTGCCAGCAGCTTAGACGCCTACACTGAAGCTTTCTTT. This sequence encodes CASSLDAYTEAFF.

The gene calls are TRBV19 and TRBJ2-7; the match to TRBD2 covers 7 bases. This CDR3 comprises 14 residues. The germline CDR1 and CDR2 sequences are LNHDA and SQIVND (reference sequence). Unmatched junction bases numbered 4, after V lost 5 bases and J lost 0 bases. This CDR3 reads CASSPSGDSYEQYF. CDR3 coding DNA: TGTGCCAGTAGTCCGAGCGGGGACTCCTACGAGCAGTACTTC.

The chain is built from TRBV19 and TRBJ1-5; D is ambiguous. V gave up 1 base and J gave up 2 bases, with 9 bases separating them. Germline CDR1 and CDR2: LNHDA and SQIVND (reference sequence). The CDR3 spans 15 residues. The CDR3 coding sequence is TGTGCCAGTAGTATAGTGGGTTTCGGCAATCAGCCCCAGCATTTT. Protein product: CASSIVGFGNQPQHF.

This clone has more than one count but fewer than ten. The V gene is TRBV27, the J gene TRBJ2-1; 10 bases agree with TRBD2. This CDR3 is built from 12 residues. The ends lost 7 bases at V and 9 bases at J; junction bases unmatched: 3. The germline CDR1 and CDR2 sequences are MNHEY and SMNVEV (reference sequence). The CDR3 here is CASTSGRGEQFF. The DNA of the CDR3 is TGTGCCAGCACTAGCGGGAGAGGTGAGCAGTTCTTC.

The CDR3 protein is CASSLIGNTGELFF. The CDR3, as DNA: TGTGCCAGCAGTTTAATTGGAAACACCGGGGAGCTGTTTTTT. This chain connects TRBV28 to TRBJ2-2; D gene ambiguous. Germline V gene data show CDR1 as MDHEN and CDR2 as SYDVKM. The CDR3 covers 14 residues. V gave up 2 bases and J gave up 2 bases, with 6 bases separating them. Variable domain in full (rest from reference TRBV28 and TRBJ2-2): DVKVTQSSRYLVKRTGEKVFLECVQDMDHENMFWYRQDPGLGLRLIYFSYDVKMKEKGDIPEGYSVSREKKERFSLILESASTNQTSMYLCASSLIGNTGELFFGEGSRLTVL.

V is TRBV19 and J is TRBJ2-1; the D is unclear. The germline V gene encodes CDR1 LNHDA and CDR2 SQIVND (reference sequence). The V end was cut by 0 bases, the J end by 4 bases, with 7 bases between. The CDR3 runs to 14 residues. The CDR3 region is CASSIDSIYNEQFF. DNA for the CDR3: TGTGCCAGTAGTATAGACTCTATATACAATGAGCAGTTCTTC. Full variable domain (rest looked up from reference TRBV19 and TRBJ2-1): DGGITQSPKYLFRKEGQNVTLSCEQNLNHDAMYWYRQDPGQGLRLIYYSQIVNDFQKGDIAEGYSVSREKKESFPLTVTSAQKNPTAFYLCASSIDSIYNEQFFGPGTRLTVL.

This chain uses TRBV4-1 with TRBJ2-5; the D gene is possibly TRBD2 (5 bases). CDR3 size: 15 residues. With 6 bases removed from V and 1 base from J, the gap between germline ends came to 15 bases. Germline V gene lookup returns CDR1 MGHRA and CDR2 YSYEKL. DNA of the CDR3: TGCGCCAGCAGACAAACCCTAGCTCTCCAAGAGACCCAGTACTTC. Translation gives CASRQTLALQETQYF.

This chain joins TRBV5-5 and TRBJ2-7; 13 nucleotides match TRBD2. Germline CDR1 reads SGHKS; CDR2 reads YYEKEE (reference sequence). V shed 4 bases, J shed 2 bases, and the junction held 3 bases outside the gene matches. This CDR3 comprises 15 residues. The CDR3 nucleotides are TGTGCCAGCAGCACTGGACTAGCGGGAGCCTACGAGCAGTACTTC. Translation gives CASSTGLAGAYEQYF.

The J gene is TRBJ2-1, the V gene TRBV19; D gene unclear. Germline CDR1 and CDR2: LNHDA and SQIVND (reference sequence). V was trimmed by 2 bases and J by 5 bases, leaving 13 bases between them. The CDR3 covers 15 residues. The CDR3 DNA sequence: TGTGCCAGTAGTATAAGTTCTTCCGGCGACAATGAGCAGTTCTTC. Amino acid sequence: CASSISSSGDNEQFF.

The V call is TRBV5-1, the J call TRBJ1-1, with D unclear. V lost 4 bases and J lost 3, with 16 bases in between. CDR3 size: 15 residues. CDR1 is SGHRS and CDR2 is YFSETQ in the germline V gene. The CDR3 DNA follows: TGCGCCAGCAGCGAAGAAGTGGTGGGAGACACTGAAGCTTTCTTT. This translates into CASSEEVVGDTEAFF.

The chain uses TRBV27 and TRBJ2-1; TRBD2 agrees at 7 bases. This CDR3 is built from 15 residues. With 2 bases clipped from V and 10 bases from J, the junction kept 11 bases outside the gene matches. CDR1 is MNHEY and CDR2 is SMNVEV in the germline V gene (reference sequence). CDR3 in amino acids: CASSLGPGTTEEQFF. Written as DNA, the CDR3 is TGTGCCAGCAGTTTAGGGCCAGGGACTACAGAGGAGCAGTTCTTC.

The rearrangement links TRBV29-1 to TRBJ2-2; no firm D call. Trimming left V 0 bases short and J 6 bases short, with 11 bases between. This CDR3 region has 14 residues. Germline V gives CDR1 SQVTM, CDR2 ANQGSEA. The CDR3 spells CSVEDPWSAGELFF. CDR3 DNA: TGCAGCGTTGAAGATCCATGGTCGGCCGGGGAGCTGTTTTTT.

This clone was detected once. The sample has other DNA sequences that encode this CDR3 too. The rearrangement links TRBV7-2 to TRBJ2-7; 10 positions match TRBD1. The germline gives CDR1 SGHTA, CDR2 FQGNSA. Losses at the gene ends were 5 bases for V and 2 bases for J; bases not matched to a gene: 3. The CDR3 is made up of 14 amino acids. The CDR3 loop is CASSPGTGAYEQYF. The CDR3 DNA is TGTGCCAGCAGCCCGGGGACAGGGGCCTACGAGCAGTACTTC.